This T cell receptor beta chain came from a study of blood T cells in healthy people across ages (dated by TCRdb to the mid-2010s). For the wider study: In model experiments, roughly one uniquely barcoded TCR beta cDNA molecule per two T cells was captured by template switching. Age-related changes in TCR beta repertoire diversity were measured in the study by deep sequencing normalized with unique cDNA molecular identifiers. Four age groups were formed from the donors: young (average approximately 15 years), middle-aged (roughly 38), aged (under 70) and long-lived (more than 75). For two donors (one aged 18 to 29 and one aged 80 or older), the study analyzed two additional independent replicas of 1 million unique cDNA reads from the same blood draw. Summary of the overall study and its limitations: Compared with the aged group, more naive CD4+ T cells, fewer expanded clones and increased TCR diversity were shown by the long-lived group, suggesting age selection. Donor CMV infection status was unknown, potentially confounding age-related changes in expanded clonotypes. A strong correlation was found between observed TCR beta diversity and the percentage of naive T cells measured by flow cytometry. Since profiling was done on bulk unsorted PBMCs, naive and antigen-experienced compartments could not be conclusively compared. Observed TCR beta diversity per million T cells fell roughly linearly with age, and a significant reduction was already apparent by age about 38. Total diversity estimates from one million sequenced T cells were considered lower bounds and underestimates.

The donors were 40 or so Caucasian individuals from Russia, aged roughly 6 to 90 years, who were systemically healthy. About 9.8 milliliters of peripheral blood were drawn from each donor into EDTA-treated Vacutainer tubes. Ficoll-Paque density-gradient centrifugation was used to isolate PBMCs, with at least 7 million per sample. Trizol reagent was used to extract total RNA from the PBMCs, yielding at least 6 micrograms per sample. The percentages of naive CD45RAhigh/CD27high T cells were determined by flow cytometry on a PBMC aliquot from every donor. From cysteine to phenylalanine, the CDR3 is 17 amino acids long. Only the CDR3 DNA stays, 51 bases, in frame from base 1. Unmatched junction bases come to 10, with V trimmed by 3 bases and J by 1 base. According to the germline V gene, CDR1 reads SGDLS and CDR2 reads YYNGEE. There are a few counts of this clonotype. Its binding antigen is unknown. Per-base qualities were not stored, and no clone one base away is much larger.

Library preparation was by 5' RACE. Data came from an Illumina HiSeq 2500. A second PCR of about 6 to 12 cycles was performed with a sample-barcoded 5' primer and a J-beta primer mix. Each TCR beta cDNA molecule received a unique molecular identifier from a template-switch 5' adaptor carrying 12 random nucleotides. Each sample yielded at least 3 million CDR3-containing paired-end reads. All of the RNA was converted into first-strand cDNA using the Mint cDNA synthesis kit, with a TRBC-specific oligonucleotide serving as the primer. Following uracil-DNA glycosylase treatment, a first 18-cycle PCR with universal primers M1SS and BC2_uni_R was performed on all cDNA. The paper's data handling went like this. For normalization, 1 million high-quality reads were randomly selected from each sample, with every read carrying a distinct molecular identifier. Instead of being binned into consensus sequences, reads that shared molecular identifiers were thrown out. MiTCR, set to a Q25 quality threshold and the strictest error-elimination algorithm, was used for CDR3 identification, clonotype clustering and error correction. A nonparametric unseen species model using Euler transformation provided a lower-bound estimate of total TCR beta diversity. Through fastp at Q25 and MiXCR, TCRdb rebuilt clones from the public reads, retaining in-frame beta chains. CDR3 protein duplicates are merged, each entry listing the most common genes and DNA. TCRdb, not the authors, supplied the V and J calls. This sample is represented by approximately 800,000 distinct CDR3 sequences; approximately 25% of them were singletons. Under 4% of the sample goes to the ten largest clones.

This same sample was also taken into another study, of T cells of mothers and their children. Per that second paper: Nine systemically healthy Caucasian individuals, comprising three mothers and their six children, were included as donors. cDNA synthesis used all of the extracted RNA, with roughly 1.5 ug of RNA in each 15 ul reaction. In the second PCR, the M1S primer introduced both the sample barcodes and 2-4 random nucleotides. Over 9.5 million TCR beta CDR3 reads were obtained for each mother, and millions of reads were obtained for each child. In both related and unrelated pairs, thymic selection shapes the output of TCR recombination in a similar way, with inherited differences having only a minor effect. Normalized repertoire overlap was always found to be slightly, but never significantly, higher in related mother-child pairs than in unrelated mother-child pairs. Persistent microchimeric T cell clones were not detected, at a sensitivity of roughly 100 clones per million clonotypes. In the study, deep NGS was used to compare the TCR beta repertoires of mothers and children, and features distinguishing related mother-child pairs from unrelated individuals were sought. Mothers averaged about 37 +/- 4 years of age and children averaged around 10 +/- 4 years. After adapters were ligated using NEBNext reagents, the libraries underwent 100+100 nt paired-end sequencing on an Illumina HiSeq 2000. To avoid cross-contamination, the mother libraries and the child libraries were prepared a month apart and sequenced in separate runs. Each donor had between roughly 450,000 and 2,300,000 distinct TCR beta clonotypes identified. Naive TCR beta clonotypes were estimated from low-frequency clonotypes matched to each donor's FACS-determined naive share, without sorting.

The sequence joins TRBV9 to TRBJ1-1, with 9 bases in between that match TRBD1. The sequencing sample was made of blood. The receptor comes from a boy between 5 and 17 years old in good health. The CDR3 protein: CASSAGGTGLGNTEAFF. The DNA reads as follows: TGTGCCAGCAGCGCTGGAGGGACAGGGCTAGGGAACACTGAAGCTTTCTTT.